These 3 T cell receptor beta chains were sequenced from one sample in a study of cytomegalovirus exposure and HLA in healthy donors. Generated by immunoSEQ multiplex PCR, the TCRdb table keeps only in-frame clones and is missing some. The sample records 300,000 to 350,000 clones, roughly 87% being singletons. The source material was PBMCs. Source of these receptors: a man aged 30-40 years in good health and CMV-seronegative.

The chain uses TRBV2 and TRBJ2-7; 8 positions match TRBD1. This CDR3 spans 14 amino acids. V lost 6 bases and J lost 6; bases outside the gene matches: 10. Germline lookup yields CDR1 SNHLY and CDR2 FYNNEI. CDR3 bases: TGTGCCAGCAGAGGACAGGGAATATACAGCGAGCAGTACTTC. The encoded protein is CASRGQGIYSEQYF.

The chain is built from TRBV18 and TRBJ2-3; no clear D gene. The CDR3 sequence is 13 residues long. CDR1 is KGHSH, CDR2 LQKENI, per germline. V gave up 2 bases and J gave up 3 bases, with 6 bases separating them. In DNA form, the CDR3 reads TGTGCCAGCTCACCAGACTTGACAGATACGCAGTATTTT. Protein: CASSPDLTDTQYF.

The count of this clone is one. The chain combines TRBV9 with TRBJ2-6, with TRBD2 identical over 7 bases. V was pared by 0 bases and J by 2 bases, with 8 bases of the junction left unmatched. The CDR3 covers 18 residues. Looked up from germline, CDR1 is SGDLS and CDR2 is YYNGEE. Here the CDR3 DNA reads TGTGCCAGCAGCGTAGGGGTTGAGCGGGGAACTGGGGCCAACGTCCTGACTTTC. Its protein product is CASSVGVERGTGANVLTF.